These T cell receptor beta chains were read from a single sample in a study of blood T cell repertoires in COVID-19. Some clones are missing from TCRdb's copy, which holds only in-frame ones; the method was immunoSEQ multiplex PCR. The sample consists of 110,000 to 150,000 clones, 85% to 90% of them appearing once. The specimen was PBMCs or T cells enriched from blood (not recorded which). The receptors derive from a man in his sixties who had recovered from COVID-19. Both conserved end residues are part of each CDR3. The D gene is left open where the match is weak. The listing skips clone size in some rows; elsewhere it reads once, few, many or a size class.

clone size | J gene | D gene | V gene | CDR3 protein | CDR3 DNA
. | TRBJ1-4 | . | TRBV5-1 | CASSWAGGWEEKLFF | TGCGCCAGCAGCTGGGCTGGGGGCTGGGAAGAAAAACTGTTTTTT
once | TRBJ2-4 | TRBD2 | TRBV19 | CASSPGGGNIQYF | TGTGCCAGTAGTCCGGGAGGCGGAAACATTCAGTACTTC
. | TRBJ2-7 | . | TRBV7-8 | CASSLGLTVYEQYF | TGTGCCAGCAGCTTAGGGTTGACAGTCTACGAGCAGTACTTC
. | TRBJ2-3 | TRBD1 | TRBV5-4 | CASSGDRLPDTQYF | TGTGCCAGCAGCGGGGACAGGCTTCCAGATACGCAGTATTTT
few | TRBJ1-2 | . | TRBV30 | CAWNPGTNYGYTF | TGTGCCTGGAACCCCGGGACAAACTATGGCTACACCTTC
. | TRBJ2-1 | . | TRBV7-9 | CASSPRVGLRNNEQFF | TGTGCCAGCAGCCCCAGGGTGGGATTACGGAACAATGAGCAGTTCTTC
. | TRBJ2-1 | TRBD2 | TRBV19 | CASTRAGGSTYNEQFF | TGTGCCAGTACCCGCGCGGGAGGAAGTACTTACAATGAGCAGTTCTTC
. | TRBJ1-1 | . | TRBV28 | CASAPEGNTEAFF | TGTGCCAGCGCCCCTGAGGGTAACACTGAAGCTTTCTTT
. | TRBJ2-7 | TRBD1 | TRBV5-1 | CASSPSGTGIYEQYF | TGCGCCAGCAGCCCATCCGGGACAGGGATCTACGAGCAGTACTTC
. | TRBJ1-2 | . | TRBV7-8 | CASSRPGSGHNYGYTF | TGTGCCAGCAGCCGTCCGGGTTCGGGACATAACTATGGCTACACCTTC
. | TRBJ1-2 | . | TRBV5-5 | CASSLANRAEGYTF | TGTGCCAGCAGCTTGGCCAACAGGGCGGAGGGCTACACCTTC
. | TRBJ2-2 | . | TRBV10-3 | CAISDAGAGYTGELFF | TGTGCCATCAGTGATGCAGGGGCCGGGTACACCGGGGAGCTGTTTTTT
. | TRBJ2-1 | . | TRBV24-1 | CATSVGLGEQFF | TGTGCCACCAGTGTCGGGTTAGGAGAGCAGTTCTTC
. | TRBJ2-3 | TRBD2 | TRBV7-3 | CASSFGLGTDTQYF | TGTGCCAGCAGCTTCGGACTAGGCACAGATACGCAGTATTTT
. | TRBJ1-1 | TRBD1 | TRBV19 | CASSLLLAGTGGSEAFF | TGTGCCAGTAGTCTTCTTCTCGCCGGGACAGGTGGATCTGAAGCTTTCTTT
once | TRBJ2-3 | TRBD2 | TRBV9 | CASSAIGTSGSSYTQYF | TGTGCCAGCAGCGCTATCGGGACTAGCGGGAGTAGTTATACGCAGTATTTT
. | TRBJ2-3 | . | TRBV10-1 | CASAGTAGERASTDTQYF | TGCGCCAGCGCTGGGACAGCGGGAGAGAGGGCTAGCACAGATACGCAGTATTTT
. | TRBJ1-5 | . | TRBV6-5 | CASSIQGFWNQPQHF | TGTGCCAGCAGTATCCAGGGTTTCTGGAATCAGCCCCAGCATTTT
. | TRBJ1-4 | . | TRBV6-5 | CASRPSGRRLFF | TGTGCCAGCAGGCCGTCCGGGAGACGATTGTTTTTT
. | TRBJ2-2 | TRBD2 | TRBV5-4 | CASSLVSGSGGELFF | TGTGCCAGCAGCTTGGTTAGCGGGAGTGGCGGGGAGCTGTTTTTT
few | TRBJ1-2 | TRBD1 | TRBV7-6 | CASSPGQGLIYTF | TGTGCCAGCAGCCCCGGACAGGGGTTAATCTACACCTTC
. | TRBJ1-6 | TRBD1 | TRBV24-1 | CATSPYRGSSYNSPLHF | TGTGCCACCAGCCCTTACAGGGGGAGCTCCTATAATTCACCCCTCCACTTT
. | TRBJ2-7 | . | TRBV27 | CASSRTATTYEQYF | TGTGCCAGCAGTCGGACAGCTACTACTTACGAGCAGTACTTC
once | TRBJ2-5 | . | TRBV5-4 | CASSLGQLQETQYF | TGTGCCAGCAGCTTGGGACAATTGCAAGAGACCCAGTACTTC
once | TRBJ1-6 | TRBD1 | TRBV30 | CAWGTVYNSPLHF | TGTGCCTGGGGGACAGTCTATAATTCACCCCTCCACTTT
. | TRBJ1-5 | . | TRBV18 | CASSPREASINQPQHF | TGTGCCAGCTCACCCCGGGAAGCCTCGATTAATCAGCCCCAGCATTTT
. | TRBJ1-2 | TRBD1 | TRBV10-3 | CAISLPDRGSPSTNYGYTF | TGTGCCATCAGTCTCCCGGACAGGGGAAGTCCGAGCACTAACTATGGCTACACCTTC
. | TRBJ2-5 | TRBD2 | TRBV7-8 | CASSLGGRAETQYF | TGTGCCAGCAGCTTAGGTGGGAGGGCCGAGACCCAGTACTTC